The T cell receptor (beta chain) described here comes from a study of post-analysis software for immune sequencing data. Background on the study: Relapsing-remitting, secondary progressive and progressive-relapsing forms made up the multiple sclerosis disease courses.

Findings of the study overall: TRBV5-6, TRBV5-1 and TRBV20-1 belonged to a set of roughly five TRBV segments that were more frequent in patients than controls. There was significantly lower normalized Chao1 diversity in multiple sclerosis patients than in controls.

This CDR3 region has 15 residues. Germline V lookup: CDR1 SGHDT, CDR2 YYEEEE. V dropped 3 bases and J dropped 7 bases, with 20 bases sitting between them. With regard to this clonotype: Its antigen is still unknown.

TCR beta cDNA libraries had unique molecular identifiers. About 460,000 cDNA molecules were obtained from around 1 to 10 million T cells. TCRdb fed the PCR reads into MiXCR, producing one record per CDR3 protein. The sample has hundreds of thousands of distinct CDR3 sequences; just under 30% are singletons. This clonotype was sampled from a girl under 18 with multiple sclerosis. The chain is built from TRBV5-6 and TRBJ2-7; a possible D gene is TRBD1 (7 bases). The sample consisted of blood. Written as DNA, the CDR3 is TGTGCCAGCAGCTGGAGGGACAGAAGGACGGGGGAGCAGTACTTC. Translated: CASSWRDRRTGEQYF.